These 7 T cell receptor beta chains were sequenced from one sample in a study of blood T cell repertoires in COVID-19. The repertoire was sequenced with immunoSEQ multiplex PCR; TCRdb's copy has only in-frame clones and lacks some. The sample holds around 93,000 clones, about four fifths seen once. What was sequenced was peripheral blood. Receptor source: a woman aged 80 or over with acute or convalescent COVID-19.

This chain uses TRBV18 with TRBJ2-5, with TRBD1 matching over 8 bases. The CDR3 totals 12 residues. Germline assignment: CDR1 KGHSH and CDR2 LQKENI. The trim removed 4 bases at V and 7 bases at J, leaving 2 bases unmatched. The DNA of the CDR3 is TGTGCCAGCTCACTTGACAGGGGGACCCAGTACTTC. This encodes CASSLDRGTQYF.

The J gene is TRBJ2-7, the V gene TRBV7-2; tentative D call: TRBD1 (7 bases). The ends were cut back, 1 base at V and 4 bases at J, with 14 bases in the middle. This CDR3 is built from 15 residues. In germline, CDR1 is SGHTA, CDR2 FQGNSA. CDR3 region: CASSLVAGGRYEQYF. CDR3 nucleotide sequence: TGTGCCAGCAGCTTAGTCGCAGGGGGGAGGTACGAGCAGTACTTC.

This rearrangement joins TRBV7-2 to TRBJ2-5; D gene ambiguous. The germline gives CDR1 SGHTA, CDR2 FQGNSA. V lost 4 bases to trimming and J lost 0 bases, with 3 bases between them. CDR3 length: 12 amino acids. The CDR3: CASSSYQETQYF. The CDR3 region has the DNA TGTGCCAGCAGCTCATACCAAGAGACCCAGTACTTC.

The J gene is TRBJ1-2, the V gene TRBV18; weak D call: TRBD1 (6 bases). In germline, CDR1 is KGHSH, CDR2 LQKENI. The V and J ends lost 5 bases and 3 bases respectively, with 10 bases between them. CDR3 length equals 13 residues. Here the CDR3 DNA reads TGTGCCAGCTCAACCAACAGGGACTATGGCTACACCTTC. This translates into CASSTNRDYGYTF.

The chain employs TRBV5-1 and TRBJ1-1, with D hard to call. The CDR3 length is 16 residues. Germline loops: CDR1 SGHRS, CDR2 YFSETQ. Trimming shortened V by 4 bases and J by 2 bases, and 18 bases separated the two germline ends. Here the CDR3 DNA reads TGCGCCAGCAGCCTGGTACCGACTGATTCAAACACTGAAGCTTTCTTT. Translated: CASSLVPTDSNTEAFF.

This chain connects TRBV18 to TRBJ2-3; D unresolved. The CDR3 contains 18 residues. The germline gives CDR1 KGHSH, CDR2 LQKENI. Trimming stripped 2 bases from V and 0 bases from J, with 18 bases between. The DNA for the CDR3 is TGTGCCAGCTCACCAAGAACGGTGAGCGCCACTAGCACAGATACGCAGTATTTT. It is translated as CASSPRTVSATSTDTQYF.

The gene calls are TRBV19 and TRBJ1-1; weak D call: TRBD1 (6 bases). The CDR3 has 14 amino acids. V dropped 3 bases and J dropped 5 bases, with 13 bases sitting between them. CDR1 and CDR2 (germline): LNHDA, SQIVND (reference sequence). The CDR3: CASSIMAGQTEAFF. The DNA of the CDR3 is TGTGCCAGTAGTATCATGGCAGGACAGACTGAAGCTTTCTTT.